One T cell receptor (beta chain) is described in this entry. The antigen remains unidentified. The repertoire was sequenced with immunoSEQ multiplex PCR; TCRdb's copy has only in-frame clones and lacks some. The sample records 120,000 or so clones, around 92% being singletons. Germline-derived CDR1 and CDR2 are SGHDN and FVKESK. The CDR3 consists of 12 residues. Between the trimmed V and J ends, which lost 0 bases and 11 bases, there was a span of 10 bases. These data belong to a study of T cell responses to AZD1222 COVID-19 vaccine. General observations from the study: Donors were largely white British and mainly female; clonal diversity was possibly underestimated. Reportedly, nearly half the spike-specific TCRs target unmutated variant regions. Only a handful of AZD1222 recipients, roughly six in all, had baseline seropositivity.

The receptor comes from an adult in good health. The sequencing used peripheral blood, collected on day 0 of AZD1222 vaccination. The genes are TRBV14 and TRBJ1-1; the D is unclear. The CDR3: CASSQEEMRAFF. The DNA for the CDR3 is TGTGCCAGCAGCCAAGAAGAGATGCGGGCTTTCTTT.